The 21 T cell receptor beta chains presented below share a single source sample, sequenced in a study of post-analysis software for immune sequencing data. Findings of the study overall: When patients were compared with controls, about five TRBV segments were more frequent, TRBV5-6, TRBV5-1 and TRBV20-1 among them.

These receptors have no identified antigens. Researchers reported that TCR beta cDNA libraries carried unique molecular identifiers. TCRdb reprocessed the PCR reads with MiXCR, giving one entry per CDR3 protein. Of 800,000 to 950,000 distinct CDR3 sequences in the sample, approximately 53% are singletons; the top ten hold under 6%. Material for sequencing was blood. These receptors were taken from a girl aged 5-17 years with multiple sclerosis.

This clonotype has only a few counts. This chain links TRBV10-3 with TRBJ2-3; D is possibly TRBD2 (6 bases). The CDR3 length is 14 residues. Germline CDR1 is ENHRY and CDR2 is SYGVKD. V lost 2 bases, J lost 2 bases, and 8 bases lay in between. The CDR3 sequence is CAISETSFTDTQYF. The CDR3 DNA reads TGTGCCATCAGTGAGACTAGCTTCACAGATACGCAGTATTTT.

The chain recombines TRBV25-1 with TRBJ1-1; 9 nucleotides match TRBD1. Germline-derived CDR1 and CDR2 are MGHDK and SYGVNS. This CDR3 is built from 16 residues. V was clipped by 6 bases and J by 4 bases; unmatched bases: 12. In DNA form, the CDR3 reads TGTGCCAGCAGGGGGGACAGGGCGGGTATTAGCACTGAAGCTTTCTTT. Translating it yields CASRGDRAGISTEAFF.

This chain links TRBV5-6 with TRBJ2-3; 9 bases are shared with TRBD2. The CDR3 has 17 amino acids. CDR1 is SGHDT and CDR2 is YYEEEE in the germline V gene. Trimming took 7 bases from V and 7 from J; bases not matched to a gene: 19. In DNA, the CDR3 is TGTGCCAGCGGGGGACTTAACAGGGGACTAGCCACGAATACGCAGTATTTT. Translating it yields CASGGLNRGLATNTQYF. Looking up the rest from reference TRBV5-6 and TRBJ2-3 gives the full variable domain: DAGVTQSPTHLIKTRGQQVTLRCSPKSGHDTVSWYQQALGQGPQFIFQYYEEEERQRGNFPDRFSGHQFPNYSSELNVNALLLGDSALYLCASGGLNRGLATNTQYFGPGTRLTVL.

The CDR3 bases are TGCAGCGTTGCCGGAGGGCTAGTAATTGCCCAAGAGACCCAGTACTTC. Translation gives CSVAGGLVIAQETQYF. V and J are TRBV29-1 and TRBJ2-5; TRBD2 is a possible D gene (6 bases). V lost 4 bases, J lost 1 base, and 19 bases lay in between. Germline loops: CDR1 SQVTM, CDR2 ANQGSEA. CDR3 size: 16 residues.

This clonotype was counted only a few times. The chain combines TRBV5-1 with TRBJ2-6, with D possibly being TRBD1 (6 bases). V dropped 8 bases and J dropped 0 bases, with 18 bases sitting between them. The CDR3 is made up of 17 amino acids. Germline CDR1 SGHRS, CDR2 YFSETQ. CDR3 sequence (DNA): TGCGCCAGTCAACCGGGACAAATAAGCTCTGGGGCCAACGTCCTGACTTTC. Translating it yields CASQPGQISSGANVLTF. The full variable domain, its missing parts supplied by reference TRBV5-1 and TRBJ2-6, is KAGVTQTPRYLIKTRGQQVTLSCSPISGHRSVSWYQQTPGQGLQFLFEYFSETQRNKGNFPGRFSGRQFSNSRSEMNVSTLELGDSALYLCASQPGQISSGANVLTFGAGSRLTVL.

The rearrangement uses TRBV29-1 and TRBJ2-5; TRBD2 aligns across 7 bases. V shed 6 bases and J 5 bases; nucleotides not matched to a gene: 9. The CDR3 runs to 13 residues. Germline V gene data show CDR1 as SQVTM and CDR2 as ANQGSEA. Here the CDR3 reads CSVRQGGKETQYF. The CDR3, as DNA: TGCAGCGTCCGGCAGGGAGGGAAGGAGACCCAGTACTTC. The full variable domain, in which reference TRBV29-1 and TRBJ2-5 provide the parts outside the CDR3, is SAVISQKPSRDICQRGTSLTIQCQVDSQVTMMFWYRQQPGQSLTLIATANQGSEATYESGFVIDKFPISRPNLTFSTLTVSNMSPEDSSIYLCSVRQGGKETQYFGPGTRLLVL.

In this sample, this clonotype turned up a few times. This chain connects TRBV20-1 to TRBJ1-2, with a possible D match to TRBD1 (5 bases). Germline CDR1 reads DFQATT; CDR2 reads SNEGSKA (reference sequence). The CDR3 covers 14 residues. Trimming took 6 bases from V and 4 from J, leaving 18 bases between them. CDR3 sequence: CSATSRGSPYGYTF. CDR3 nucleotides: TGCAGTGCCACCTCACGGGGGTCCCCCTATGGCTACACCTTC.

This chain connects TRBV29-1 to TRBJ2-5; 8 nucleotides agree with TRBD1. The end of the DNA fits TRBJ2-1 better, so the J call may be wrong. The CDR3 has 12 amino acids. Per germline, CDR1 SQVTM and CDR2 ANQGSEA. CDR3: CSVEQGAETQFF. Written as DNA, the CDR3 is TGCAGCGTTGAACAGGGGGCTGAGACCCAGTTCTTC.

This rearrangement joins TRBV10-3 to TRBJ2-5; possible D gene TRBD1, 6 bases. CDR1 is ENHRY, CDR2 SYGVKD, per germline. Trimming took off 0 bases at V and 7 bases at J, with 9 bases between the two ends. The CDR3 runs 13 residues. In DNA form, the CDR3 reads TGTGCCATCAGTGAGTCACGAGGGGGGACCCAGTACTTC. Protein: CAISESRGGTQYF.

CDR3 sequence: CASSLRQLGSPLHF. As DNA, the CDR3 is TGTGCCAGCAGCTTACGTCAGTTAGGATCACCCCTCCACTTT. This rearrangement joins TRBV7-3 to TRBJ1-6; D is ambiguous. Germline CDR1 and CDR2: SGHTA and FQGTGA. This CDR3 has 14 residues. Trimming pared 2 bases from V and 10 bases from J, leaving 12 bases between.

V is TRBV5-1 and J is TRBJ1-1; 7 positions match TRBD1. V shed 5 bases and J 11 bases; nucleotides not matched to a gene: 15. This CDR3 is 14 amino acids long. The V gene's germline CDR1 is SGHRS and CDR2 YFSETQ. The CDR3 is CASSSPEQGLRAFF. The DNA of the CDR3 is TGCGCCAGCAGTTCTCCGGAACAGGGGTTGAGGGCTTTCTTT.

This chain connects TRBV6-5 to TRBJ2-2, with TRBD2 as a possible D gene (5 bases). This CDR3 spans 15 amino acids. Germline V gene lookup returns CDR1 MNHEY and CDR2 SVGAGI. V was pared by 6 bases and J by 1 base, with 12 bases between. Written as DNA, the CDR3 is TGTGCCAGCAGCCGGCTAGCTGGGAACACCGGGGAGCTGTTTTTT. It encodes CASSRLAGNTGELFF.

CDR3 sequence reads: CASSLDGQKNQPQHF. As DNA, the CDR3 is TGCGCCAGCAGCTTGGATGGACAGAAAAATCAGCCCCAGCATTTT. The V gene is TRBV5-1, the J gene TRBJ1-5, with D perhaps matching TRBD1 (6 bases). This CDR3 region has 15 residues. V dropped 0 bases and J dropped 4 bases, with 11 bases sitting between them. Germline lookup yields CDR1 SGHRS and CDR2 YFSETQ.

This chain connects TRBV9 to TRBJ2-3; D is unclear. Germline V gene sequence: CDR1 SGDLS, CDR2 YYNGEE. This CDR3 has 12 amino acids. The V end lost 0 bases, the J end lost 5 bases, and 4 bases lay between the germline ends. CDR3: CASSVEVDTQYF. CDR3 coding DNA: TGTGCCAGCAGCGTAGAAGTAGATACGCAGTATTTT.

This clonotype appeared a few times. The J gene is TRBJ2-5, the V gene TRBV6-1; D not resolved. The V gene lost 3 bases and the J gene lost 5 bases, with 16 bases spanning the gap. The CDR3 contains 15 residues. Germline V gene sequence: CDR1 MNHNS, CDR2 SASEGT. CDR3 protein: CASSDGWALAETQYF. CDR3 sequence (DNA): TGTGCCAGCAGTGATGGCTGGGCCTTGGCCGAGACCCAGTACTTC.

The chain links TRBV12-3 or TRBV12-4 to TRBJ1-2; 10 nucleotides match TRBD1. The CDR3 is made up of 13 amino acids. J gave up 2 bases and V 6 bases, and 0 bases lay outside the gene matches. CDR3 nucleotides: TGTGCCAGCAGGGGACAGGGGAACTATGGCTACACCTTC. Translated: CASRGQGNYGYTF.

This clonotype has more than one count but fewer than ten. The CDR3 sequence is CSVKGPSYNEQFF. CDR3 in DNA: TGCAGCGTGAAGGGTCCCTCCTACAATGAGCAGTTCTTC. The chain has TRBV29-1 and TRBJ2-1; D is unclear. CDR3 size: 13 residues. V lost 6 bases, J lost 0 bases, and 9 bases lay in between. CDR1 and CDR2 (germline): SQVTM, ANQGSEA.

The sample holds a few counts of this clonotype. This rearrangement joins TRBV7-3 to TRBJ2-4; no reliable D call. Germline V gene sequence: CDR1 SGHTA, CDR2 FQGTGA. The germline V and J ends were trimmed by 5 bases and 6 bases, with 8 bases remaining between them. The CDR3 has 12 residues. CDR3 DNA sequence: TGTGCCAGCAGCCCCCTGGGAAACATTCAGTACTTC. Its translation is CASSPLGNIQYF.

The chain is built from TRBV6-5 and TRBJ2-7; TRBD1 matches 8 bases. Germline assignment: CDR1 MNHEY and CDR2 SVGAGI. The trim removed 6 bases at V and 2 bases at J, leaving 12 bases unmatched. This CDR3 region has 16 residues. DNA of the CDR3: TGTGCCAGCAGCATAGCCTTGACAGGGGTAGCCTACGAGCAGTACTTC. Translating gives CASSIALTGVAYEQYF.

The table lists this clonotype with a few counts. The gene calls are TRBV4-2 and TRBJ2-3; 9 bases map to TRBD2. Germline values: CDR1 LGHNA, CDR2 YNFKEQ. This CDR3 comprises 15 residues. After removal of 4 bases from V and 1 base from J, the junction contained 3 bases not matched to a gene. The chain's CDR3 is CASSPKREGTDTQYF. The CDR3 region has the DNA TGTGCCAGCAGCCCGAAGCGGGAGGGCACAGATACGCAGTATTTT.

This sequence joins TRBV5-1 and TRBJ2-1, with 7 nucleotides matching TRBD1. Germline lookup yields CDR1 SGHRS and CDR2 YFSETQ. Trimming took 4 bases from V and 0 from J; bases not matched to a gene: 7. CDR3 length: 16 residues. As DNA, the CDR3 is TGCGCCAGCAGCCCAAGCAGGGGGAGCTCCTACAATGAGCAGTTCTTC. Encoded protein: CASSPSRGSSYNEQFF.